The T cell receptor (beta chain) under discussion was sequenced for a study of CD8+CD57+ T cells in acquired aplastic anemia. Study details: The study obtained an average of around 2.9 ug of DNA from sorted CD4+ and CD8+ cells. Study-wide points: Patients and controls shared 25 to 35 CD8+ CDR3 sequences, highly expressed in patients. Patients were compared with controls for CD8+ Simpson's diversity, and no significant difference emerged.

This clonotype was detected only a few times. No antigen is known for it. This sequence may be a read error, since a much larger clone differs from it by one base. Germline CDR1 is SGHTA and CDR2 is FQGNSA. V shed 4 bases and J shed 6 bases, with 15 bases lying between them. The CDR3 runs 14 residues. The TCR beta profiling, which covered VDJ combination and CDR3 sequence, was carried out using genomic DNA as the template. From the reads, TCRdb called clonotypes with MiXCR, one entry per CDR3 protein. The data show some 130,000 distinct CDR3 sequences, with 48% seen just once and 2% to 3% held by the top ten.

This rearrangement joins TRBV7-2 to TRBJ1-1, with a possible D match to TRBD1 (6 bases). The sequence was obtained from a human donor in good health, serving as a control. The sequenced material came from sorted CD4+, CD8+, or CD8+CD57+ T cells (not recorded which) from PBMCs. CDR3 region: CASSYCRDKAEAFF. The CDR3 nucleotides are TGTGCCAGCAGCTACTGCCGGGACAAGGCTGAAGCTTTCTTT. Supplemented by reference TRBV7-2 and TRBJ1-1, the full variable domain reads GAGVSQSPSNKVTEKGKDVELRCDPISGHTALYWYRQSLGQGLEFLIYFQGNSAPDKSGLPSDRFSAERTGGSVSTLTIQRTQQEDSAVYLCASSYCRDKAEAFFGQGTRLTVV.